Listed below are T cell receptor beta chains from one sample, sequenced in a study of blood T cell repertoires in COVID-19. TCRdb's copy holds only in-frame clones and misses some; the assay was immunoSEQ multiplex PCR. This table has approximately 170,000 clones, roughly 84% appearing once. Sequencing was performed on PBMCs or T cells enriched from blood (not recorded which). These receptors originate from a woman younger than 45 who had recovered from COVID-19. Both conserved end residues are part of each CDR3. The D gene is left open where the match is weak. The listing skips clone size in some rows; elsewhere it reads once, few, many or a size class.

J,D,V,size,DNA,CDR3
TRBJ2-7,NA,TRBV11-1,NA,TGTGCCAGCAGCTTAGGAGAATTTTACGAGCAGTACTTC,CASSLGEFYEQYF
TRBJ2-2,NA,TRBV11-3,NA,TGTGCCAGCAGCCTTACCGGGGTCCTGAACACCGGGGAGCTGTTTTTT,CASSLTGVLNTGELFF
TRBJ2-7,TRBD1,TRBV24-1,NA,TGTGCCACCAGTGCCCCGGGACAGAGCTACGAGCAGTACTTC,CATSAPGQSYEQYF
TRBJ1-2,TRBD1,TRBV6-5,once,TGTGCCAGCAGTCTGGACAGGGTATGGGATGGCTACACCTTC,CASSLDRVWDGYTF
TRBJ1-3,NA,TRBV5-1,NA,TGCGCCAGCAGTCAGGGTGGGGTAAACTCTGGAAACACCATATATTTT,CASSQGGVNSGNTIYF
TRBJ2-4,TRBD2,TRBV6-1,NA,TGTGCCAGCAGTGGGCCTACTAGCGGGAGATCGGACATTCAGTACTTC,CASSGPTSGRSDIQYF
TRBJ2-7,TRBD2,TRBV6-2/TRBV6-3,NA,TGTGCCAGCAGTTGGCCGGGCGGGAGAACGGACGAGCAGTACTTC,CASSWPGGRTDEQYF
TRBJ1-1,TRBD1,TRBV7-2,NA,TGTGCCAGCACCACGATACAGGGGCGATCTGAAGCTTTCTTT,CASTTIQGRSEAFF
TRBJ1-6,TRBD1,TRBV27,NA,TGTGCCAGCAGTTTAGGGACAGGGGATTCACCCCTCCACTTT,CASSLGTGDSPLHF
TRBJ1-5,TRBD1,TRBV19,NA,TGTGCCAGTAGTATAGAAACAGGGGCACTAAATCAGCCCCAGCATTTT,CASSIETGALNQPQHF
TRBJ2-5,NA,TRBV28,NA,TGTGCCAGCAGTCTCCGGACAGACATGAACCAAGAGACCCAGTACTTC,CASSLRTDMNQETQYF
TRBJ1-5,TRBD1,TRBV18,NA,TGTGCCAGCTCACCAGGACAGGATCAGCCCCAGCATTTT,CASSPGQDQPQHF
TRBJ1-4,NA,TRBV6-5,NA,TGTGCCAGCAGCGCGGACAGCGCTAATGAAAAACTGTTTTTT,CASSADSANEKLFF
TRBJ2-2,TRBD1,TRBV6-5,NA,TGTGCCAGCAGCCCGACAGGGACGAACACCGGGGAGCTGTTTTTT,CASSPTGTNTGELFF
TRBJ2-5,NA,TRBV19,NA,TGTGCCAGTAGCAGTCTGGAGACCCAGTACTTC,CASSSLETQYF
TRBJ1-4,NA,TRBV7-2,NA,TGTGCCAGCAGCTTCCGGGGGGCCCAGGAAAAACTGTTTTTT,CASSFRGAQEKLFF
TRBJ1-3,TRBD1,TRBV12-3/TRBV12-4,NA,TGTGCCAGCACCGGGACAGGGGGAAACACCATATATTTT,CASTGTGGNTIYF
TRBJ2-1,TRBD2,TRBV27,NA,TGTGCCATCTCCCAAAACCGGGGGGGCCTCTACAATGAGCAGTTCTTC,CAISQNRGGLYNEQFF
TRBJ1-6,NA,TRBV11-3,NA,TGTGCCAGCAGCTTAGGACGGGGTAATAATTCACCCCTCCACTTT,CASSLGRGNNSPLHF
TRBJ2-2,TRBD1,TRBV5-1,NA,TGCGCCAGCAGCCAGACGACAGGGGGCGACACCGGGGAGCTGTTTTTT,CASSQTTGGDTGELFF
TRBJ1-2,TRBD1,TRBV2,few,TGTGCCAGCAGTGCATGGACAGGGGATGGCTACACCTTC,CASSAWTGDGYTF
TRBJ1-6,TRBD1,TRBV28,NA,TGTGCCAGCAGATACAGGGACAGGAGTAATTCACCCCTCCACTTT,CASRYRDRSNSPLHF
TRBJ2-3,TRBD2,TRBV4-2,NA,TGTGCCAGCAGCCAAGGGGAGGGTAGTACTAGCACAGATACGCAGTATTTT,CASSQGEGSTSTDTQYF
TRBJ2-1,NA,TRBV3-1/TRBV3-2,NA,TGTGCCAGCAGCCAAGCCCGGTCAGTCCAGGGTGAGCAGTTCTTC,CASSQARSVQGEQFF
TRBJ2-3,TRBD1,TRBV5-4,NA,TGTGCCAGCAGCCAGGACAGGGGGAGCACAGATACGCAGTATTTT,CASSQDRGSTDTQYF
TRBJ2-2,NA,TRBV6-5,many,TGTGCCAGCAGTCCTCCTCCCACCGGGGAGCTGTTTTTT,CASSPPPTGELFF
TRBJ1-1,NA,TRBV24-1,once,TGTGCCACCGCTTCGGGGAGCACTGAAGCTTTCTTT,CATASGSTEAFF
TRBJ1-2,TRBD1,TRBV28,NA,TGTGCCAGCAGTACCCCGGGACAGGGAGCCCTCTCACTCTATGGCTACACCTTC,CASSTPGQGALSLYGYTF